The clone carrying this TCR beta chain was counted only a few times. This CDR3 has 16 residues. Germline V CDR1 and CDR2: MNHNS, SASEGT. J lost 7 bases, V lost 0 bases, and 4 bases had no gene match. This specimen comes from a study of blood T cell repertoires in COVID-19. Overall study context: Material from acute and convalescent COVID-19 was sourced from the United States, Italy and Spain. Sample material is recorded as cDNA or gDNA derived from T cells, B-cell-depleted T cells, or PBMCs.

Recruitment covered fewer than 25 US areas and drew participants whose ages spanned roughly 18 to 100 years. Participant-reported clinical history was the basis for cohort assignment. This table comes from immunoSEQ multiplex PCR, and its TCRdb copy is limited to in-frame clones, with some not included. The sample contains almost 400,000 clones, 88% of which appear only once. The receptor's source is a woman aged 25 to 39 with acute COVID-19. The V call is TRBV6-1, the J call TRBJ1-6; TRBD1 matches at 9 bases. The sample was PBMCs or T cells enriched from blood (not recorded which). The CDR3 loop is CASSEALGQGNSPLHF. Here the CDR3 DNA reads TGTGCCAGCAGTGAAGCGCTTGGACAGGGGAATTCACCCCTCCACTTT.